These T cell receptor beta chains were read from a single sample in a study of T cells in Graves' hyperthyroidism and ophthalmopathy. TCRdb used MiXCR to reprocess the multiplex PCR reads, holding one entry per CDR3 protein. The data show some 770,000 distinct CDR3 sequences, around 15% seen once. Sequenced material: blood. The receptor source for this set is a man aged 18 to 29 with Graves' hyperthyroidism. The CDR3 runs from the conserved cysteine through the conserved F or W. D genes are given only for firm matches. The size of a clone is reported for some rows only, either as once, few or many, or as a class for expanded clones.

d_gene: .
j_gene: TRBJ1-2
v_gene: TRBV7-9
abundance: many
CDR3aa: CASSPRGVGYTF
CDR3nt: TGTGCCAGCAGCCCCCGGGGCGTGGGCTACACCTTC

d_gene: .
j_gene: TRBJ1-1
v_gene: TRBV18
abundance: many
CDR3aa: CASSPRSGGGTEAFF
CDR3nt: TGTGCCAGCTCACCACGGTCCGGGGGCGGCACTGAAGCTTTCTTT

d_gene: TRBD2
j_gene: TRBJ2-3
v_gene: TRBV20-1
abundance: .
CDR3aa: CSAPGTSWRAAADTQYF
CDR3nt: TGCAGTGCGCCCGGGACTAGCTGGAGGGCCGCCGCAGATACGCAGTATTTT

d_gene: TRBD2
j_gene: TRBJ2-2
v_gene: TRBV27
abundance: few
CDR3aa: CASSSLLLAGAKGELFF
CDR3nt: TGTGCCAGCAGTTCGCTCCTTCTAGCGGGAGCTAAGGGGGAGCTGTTTTTT

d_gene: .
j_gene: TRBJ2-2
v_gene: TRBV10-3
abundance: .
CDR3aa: CAIPSGTGELFF
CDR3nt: TGTGCCATCCCGAGCGGCACCGGGGAGCTGTTTTTT

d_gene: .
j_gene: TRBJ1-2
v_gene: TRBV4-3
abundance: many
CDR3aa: CASSQQHPSEGYTF
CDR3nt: TGCGCCAGCAGCCAACAACACCCCTCGGAGGGCTACACCTTC

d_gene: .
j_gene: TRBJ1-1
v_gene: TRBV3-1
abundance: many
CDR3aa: CASSQATVNTEAFF
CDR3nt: TGTGCCAGCAGCCAAGCAACCGTGAACACTGAAGCTTTCTTT

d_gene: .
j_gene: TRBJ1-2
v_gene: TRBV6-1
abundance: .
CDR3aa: CASSRGDNNYGYTF
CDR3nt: TGTGCCAGCAGTCGGGGGGACAACAACTATGGCTACACCTTC

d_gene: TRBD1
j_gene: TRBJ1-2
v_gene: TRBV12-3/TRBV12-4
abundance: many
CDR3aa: CASNTQGGRNYGYTF
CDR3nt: TGTGCCAGCAACACACAGGGGGGTCGCAACTATGGCTACACCTTC

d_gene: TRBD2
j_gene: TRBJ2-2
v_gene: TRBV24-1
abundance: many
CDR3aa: CATGLAEGKNTGELFF
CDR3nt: TGTGCCACGGGACTAGCGGAGGGGAAGAACACCGGGGAGCTGTTTTTT

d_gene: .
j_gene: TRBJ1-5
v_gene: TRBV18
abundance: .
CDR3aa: CASSPRQLLNQPQHF
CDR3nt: TGTGCCAGCTCACCACGTCAACTGCTCAATCAGCCCCAGCATTTT

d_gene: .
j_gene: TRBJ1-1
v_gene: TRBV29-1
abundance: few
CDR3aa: CSVVFPGRGTEAFF
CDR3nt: TGCAGCGTTGTGTTCCCGGGGCGCGGCACTGAAGCTTTCTTT

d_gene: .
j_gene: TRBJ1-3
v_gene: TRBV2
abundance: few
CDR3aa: CASSEGVHSGNTIYF
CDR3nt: TGTGCCAGCAGTGAGGGGGTCCACTCTGGAAACACCATATATTTT

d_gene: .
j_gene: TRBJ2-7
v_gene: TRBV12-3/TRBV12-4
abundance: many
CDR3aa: CASSFTGDGEQYF
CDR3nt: TGTGCCAGCAGTTTTACGGGAGACGGCGAGCAGTACTTC

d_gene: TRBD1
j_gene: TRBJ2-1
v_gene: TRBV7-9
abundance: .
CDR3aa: CASSLRQGAFYNEQFF
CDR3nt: TGTGCCAGCAGCTTACGGCAGGGGGCTTTCTACAATGAGCAGTTCTTC

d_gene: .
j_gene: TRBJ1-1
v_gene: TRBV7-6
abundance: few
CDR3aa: CASSYSLSGTEAFF
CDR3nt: TGTGCCAGCAGCTACAGCCTTTCTGGGACTGAAGCTTTCTTT

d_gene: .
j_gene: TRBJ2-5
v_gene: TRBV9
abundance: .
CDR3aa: CASSVGVVNQETQYF
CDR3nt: TGTGCCAGCAGCGTAGGGGTGGTCAACCAAGAGACCCAGTACTTC

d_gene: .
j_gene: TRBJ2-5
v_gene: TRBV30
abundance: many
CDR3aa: CAWRRGFQETQYF
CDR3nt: TGTGCCTGGAGGCGAGGGTTTCAAGAGACCCAGTACTTC

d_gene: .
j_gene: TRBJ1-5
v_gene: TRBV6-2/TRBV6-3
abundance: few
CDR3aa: CASSATLSNQPQHF
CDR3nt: TGTGCCAGCAGCGCGACTTTGAGCAATCAGCCCCAGCATTTT

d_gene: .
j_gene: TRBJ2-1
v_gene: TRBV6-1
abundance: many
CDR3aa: CASSDSVGQFF
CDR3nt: TGTGCCAGCAGTGATTCCGTAGGGCAGTTCTTC

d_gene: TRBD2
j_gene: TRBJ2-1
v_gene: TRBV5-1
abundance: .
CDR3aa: CASSPLTSGIYNEQFF
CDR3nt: TGCGCCAGCAGCCCACTTACTAGCGGGATCTACAATGAGCAGTTCTTC

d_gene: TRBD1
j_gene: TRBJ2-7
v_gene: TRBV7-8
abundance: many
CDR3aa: CASSKKGTAYEQYF
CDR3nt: TGTGCCAGCAGCAAGAAAGGGACAGCCTACGAGCAGTACTTC

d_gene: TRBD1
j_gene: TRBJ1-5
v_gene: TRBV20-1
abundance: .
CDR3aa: CSARPTGTGLRNRPQHF
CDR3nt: TGCAGTGCTAGACCAACGGGGACAGGGCTGAGGAATCGGCCCCAGCATTTT

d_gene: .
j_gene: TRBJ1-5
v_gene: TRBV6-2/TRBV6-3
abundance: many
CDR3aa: CASTYGRVDQPQHF
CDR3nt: TGTGCCAGTACATACGGCAGGGTGGACCAGCCCCAGCATTTT

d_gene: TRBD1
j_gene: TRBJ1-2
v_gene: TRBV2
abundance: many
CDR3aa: CASSVSGTGRYGYTF
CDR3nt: TGTGCCAGCAGTGTTTCCGGGACAGGGCGCTATGGCTACACCTTC

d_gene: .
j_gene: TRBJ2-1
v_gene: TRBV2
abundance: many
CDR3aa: CASSPEAGAYNEQFF
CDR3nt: TGTGCCAGCAGTCCCGAAGCGGGTGCATACAATGAGCAGTTCTTC

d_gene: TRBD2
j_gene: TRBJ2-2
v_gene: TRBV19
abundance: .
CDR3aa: CASSRPSGRGTGELFF
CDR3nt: TGTGCCAGTAGTCGCCCTAGCGGGAGAGGGACCGGGGAGCTGTTTTTT

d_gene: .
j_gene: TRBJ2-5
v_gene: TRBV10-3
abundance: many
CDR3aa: CAISVGGMGSGETQYF
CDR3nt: TGTGCCATCAGTGTTGGCGGGATGGGGTCGGGGGAGACCCAGTACTTC

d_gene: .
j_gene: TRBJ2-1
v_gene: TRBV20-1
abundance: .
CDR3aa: CSARGRSSRNNEQFF
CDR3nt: TGCAGTGCTAGAGGGCGGTCAAGCAGAAACAATGAGCAGTTCTTC

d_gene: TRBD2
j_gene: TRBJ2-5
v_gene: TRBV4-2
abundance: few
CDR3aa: CASSQPGGQETQYF
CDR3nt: TGTGCCAGCAGCCAGCCGGGGGGGCAAGAGACCCAGTACTTC

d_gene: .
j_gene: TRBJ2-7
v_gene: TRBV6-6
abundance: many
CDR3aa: CASSYGARDSYEQYF
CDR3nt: TGTGCCAGCAGTTACGGGGCCCGAGACAGCTACGAGCAGTACTTC

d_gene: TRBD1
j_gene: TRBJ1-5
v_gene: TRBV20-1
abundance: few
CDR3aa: CSAGRDSFNQPQHF
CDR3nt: TGCAGTGCGGGTAGGGACAGTTTCAATCAGCCCCAGCATTTT

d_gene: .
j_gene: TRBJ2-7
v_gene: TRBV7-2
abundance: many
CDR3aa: CASSFTSQSHEQYF
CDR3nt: TGTGCCAGCAGCTTTACTAGCCAGTCCCACGAGCAGTACTTC

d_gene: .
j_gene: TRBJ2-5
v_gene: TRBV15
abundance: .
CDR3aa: CATRPGPGGTQYF
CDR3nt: TGTGCCACCAGGCCAGGGCCCGGGGGGACCCAGTACTTC

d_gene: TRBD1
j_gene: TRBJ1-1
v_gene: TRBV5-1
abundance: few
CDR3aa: CASSLLLAQGVNTEAFF
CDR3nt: TGCGCCAGCAGCTTGCTTTTGGCTCAGGGGGTGAACACTGAAGCTTTCTTT

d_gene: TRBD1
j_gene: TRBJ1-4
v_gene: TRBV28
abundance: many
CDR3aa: CASSLRDSDTGKLFF
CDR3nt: TGTGCCAGCAGTTTACGGGACAGCGACACGGGGAAACTGTTTTTT

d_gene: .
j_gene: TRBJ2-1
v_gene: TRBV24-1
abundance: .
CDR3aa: CATSDLMRGEQFF
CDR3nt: TGTGCCACCAGTGATTTGATGCGGGGTGAGCAGTTCTTC

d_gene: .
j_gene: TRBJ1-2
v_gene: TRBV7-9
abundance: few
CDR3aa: CASSSRGPANYGYTF
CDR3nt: TGTGCCAGCAGCTCCCGGGGCCCAGCTAACTATGGCTACACCTTC

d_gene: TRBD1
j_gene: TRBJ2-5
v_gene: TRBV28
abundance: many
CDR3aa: CASSLGDSGGETQYF
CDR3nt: TGTGCCAGCAGTTTGGGGGACAGCGGCGGAGAGACCCAGTACTTC

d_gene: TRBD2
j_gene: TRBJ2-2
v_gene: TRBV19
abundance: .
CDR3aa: CASSIIPGTSDGEDTGELFF
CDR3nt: TGTGCCAGTAGTATAATCCCCGGGACTAGCGACGGGGAGGACACCGGGGAGCTGTTTTTT

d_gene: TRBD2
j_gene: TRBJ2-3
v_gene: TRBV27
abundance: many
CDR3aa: CASFPRIAGSSTDTQYF
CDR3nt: TGTGCCAGCTTCCCGAGGATAGCGGGCTCTAGCACAGATACGCAGTATTTT

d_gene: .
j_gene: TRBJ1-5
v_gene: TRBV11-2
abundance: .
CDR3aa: CASSTGSRNQPQHF
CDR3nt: TGTGCCAGCAGCACAGGCAGCCGCAATCAGCCCCAGCATTTT

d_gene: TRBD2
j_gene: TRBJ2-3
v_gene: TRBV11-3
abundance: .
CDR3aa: CASSSRAGVSHTQYF
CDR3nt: TGTGCCAGCAGCTCCAGAGCGGGAGTTAGCCATACGCAGTATTTT

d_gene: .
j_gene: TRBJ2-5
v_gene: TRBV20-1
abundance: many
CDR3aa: CSARRGKGETQYF
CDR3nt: TGCAGTGCTAGAAGGGGGAAAGGAGAGACCCAGTACTTC

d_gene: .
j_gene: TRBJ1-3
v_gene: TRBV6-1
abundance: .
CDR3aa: CASRPTGSGNTIYF
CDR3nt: TGTGCCAGCAGGCCGACCGGATCTGGAAACACCATATATTTT

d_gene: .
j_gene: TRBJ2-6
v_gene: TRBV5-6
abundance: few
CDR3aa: CASSSLEANVLTF
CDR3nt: TGTGCCAGCAGCTCACTGGAGGCCAACGTCCTGACTTTC

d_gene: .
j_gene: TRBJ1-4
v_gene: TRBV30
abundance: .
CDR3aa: CAWSSRDRDLNEKLFF
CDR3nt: TGTGCCTGGAGTTCCCGCGACCGGGACCTTAATGAAAAACTGTTTTTT

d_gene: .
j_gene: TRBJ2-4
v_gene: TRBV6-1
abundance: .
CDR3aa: CASSTRTDLAKNIQYF
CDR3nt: TGTGCCAGCAGTACTCGGACAGACCTAGCCAAAAACATTCAGTACTTC

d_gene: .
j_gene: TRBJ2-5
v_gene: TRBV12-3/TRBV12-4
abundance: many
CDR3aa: CASSPRGYQETQYF
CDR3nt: TGTGCCAGCAGTCCAAGAGGTTACCAAGAGACCCAGTACTTC

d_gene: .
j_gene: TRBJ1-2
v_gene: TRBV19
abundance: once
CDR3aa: CASSTAPYGYTF
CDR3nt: TGTGCCAGTAGCACAGCACCCTATGGCTACACCTTC

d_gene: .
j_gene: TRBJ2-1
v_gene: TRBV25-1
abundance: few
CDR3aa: CASSQQGSYNEQFF
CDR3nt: TGTGCCAGCAGTCAACAGGGATCCTACAATGAGCAGTTCTTC

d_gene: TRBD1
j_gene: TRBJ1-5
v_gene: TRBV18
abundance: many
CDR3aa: CASSRTGASNQPQHF
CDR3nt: TGTGCCAGCTCACGGACAGGGGCGAGCAATCAGCCCCAGCATTTT

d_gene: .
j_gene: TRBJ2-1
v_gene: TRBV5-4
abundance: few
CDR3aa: CASSPTGTLYNEQFF
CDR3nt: TGTGCCAGCAGCCCTACGGGGACGCTCTACAATGAGCAGTTCTTC

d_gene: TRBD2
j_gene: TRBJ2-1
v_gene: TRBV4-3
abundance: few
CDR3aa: CASSPLTSGDDNEQFF
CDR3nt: TGCGCCAGCAGCCCACTCACTAGCGGAGACGACAATGAGCAGTTCTTC

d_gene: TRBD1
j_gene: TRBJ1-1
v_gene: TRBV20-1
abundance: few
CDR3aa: CSARDRTGGMNTEAFF
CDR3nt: TGCAGTGCTAGAGACAGGACAGGGGGCATGAACACTGAAGCTTTCTTT